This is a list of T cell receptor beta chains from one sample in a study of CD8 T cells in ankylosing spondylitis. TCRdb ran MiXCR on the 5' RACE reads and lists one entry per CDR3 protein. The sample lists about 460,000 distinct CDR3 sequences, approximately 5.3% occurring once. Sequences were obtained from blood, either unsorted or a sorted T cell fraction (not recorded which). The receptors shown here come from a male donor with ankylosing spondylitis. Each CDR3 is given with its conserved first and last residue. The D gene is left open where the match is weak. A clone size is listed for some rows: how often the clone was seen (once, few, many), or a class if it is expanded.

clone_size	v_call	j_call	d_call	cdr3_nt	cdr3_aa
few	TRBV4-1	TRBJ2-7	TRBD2	TGCGCCAGCAGCCAACTGGGACTAGCGGGGTACGAGCAGTACTTC	CASSQLGLAGYEQYF
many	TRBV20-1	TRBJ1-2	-	TGCAGTGCTAGTCGAGCCATACGGCGTGGCTACACCTTC	CSASRAIRRGYTF
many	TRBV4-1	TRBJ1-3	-	TGCGCCAGCAGCCAAGATCTGATCTCTGGAAACACCATATATTTT	CASSQDLISGNTIYF
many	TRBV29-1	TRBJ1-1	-	TGCAGCTCCCACCGGGACTCAAGACCCCTTGACGCTTTCTTT	CSSHRDSRPLDAFF
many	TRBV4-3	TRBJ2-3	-	TGCGCCAGCAGCCAAGGGAGGAGCACAGATACGCAGTATTTT	CASSQGRSTDTQYF
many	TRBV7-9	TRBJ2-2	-	TGTGCCAGCAGCGCGACAACTAGCTCGGGCGGGGAGCTGTTTTTT	CASSATTSSGGELFF
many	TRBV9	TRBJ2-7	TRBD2	TGTGCCAGCAGCCCCTTCACTAGCGGGGGGGTTCACGAGCAGTACTTC	CASSPFTSGGVHEQYF
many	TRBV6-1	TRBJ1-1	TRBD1	TGTGCCAGCACCAACAGGGGGGACCTAACTGAAGCTTTCTTT	CASTNRGDLTEAFF
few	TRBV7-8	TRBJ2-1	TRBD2	TGTGCCAGCAGCCCGCCTGGGACTAAGCGGCTCTATGAGCAGTTCTTC	CASSPPGTKRLYEQFF
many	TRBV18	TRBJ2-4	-	TGTGCCAGCTCACCACCGATGGGTGGGGCCAAAAACATTCAGTACTTC	CASSPPMGGAKNIQYF
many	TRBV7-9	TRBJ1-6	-	TGTGCCAGCAGTTTCGACAGGACGGGCAATTCACCCCTCCACTTT	CASSFDRTGNSPLHF
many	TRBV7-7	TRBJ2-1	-	TGTGCTAGCAGCTCAACCCACGGAGGTGAGCAGTTCTTC	CASSSTHGGEQFF
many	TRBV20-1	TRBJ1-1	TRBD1	TGCAGTGCTAGAACCCCCTGGGGACAGGGGGCCACTGAAGCTTTCTTT	CSARTPWGQGATEAFF
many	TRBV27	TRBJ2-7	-	TGTGCCAGCAGCCGCCGGGACGCGTACTACGAGCAGTACTTC	CASSRRDAYYEQYF
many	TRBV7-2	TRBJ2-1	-	TGTGCCAGCACCCTCGGTCGCGGGATATCCTACAATGAGCAGTTCTTC	CASTLGRGISYNEQFF
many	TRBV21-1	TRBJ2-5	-	TGTGCCAGCAGCAACGGGAGGGGGGGGAACCAAGAGACCCAGTACTTC	CASSNGRGGNQETQYF
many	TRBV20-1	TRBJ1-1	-	TGCAGTGCCAGGAGGAGGGGCGCTGAAGCTTTCTTT	CSARRRGAEAFF
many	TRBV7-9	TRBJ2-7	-	TGTGCCAGCTTACGAGTAAGGAACAGCTCCTACGAGCAGTACTTC	CASLRVRNSSYEQYF
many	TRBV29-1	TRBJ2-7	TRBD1	TGCAGCGTCCTGACAGGGGGCTACGAGCAGTACTTC	CSVLTGGYEQYF
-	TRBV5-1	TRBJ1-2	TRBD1	TGCGCCAGCAGCTTGGAGGGACAGGCTTATGGCTACACCTTC	CASSLEGQAYGYTF
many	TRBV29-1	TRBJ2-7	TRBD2	TGCAGCACTCGCGGGGGTCGGGAGCAGTACTTC	CSTRGGREQYF
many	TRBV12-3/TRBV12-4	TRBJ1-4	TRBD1	TGTGCCAGCAGCCCGGGACAGGGGCCTATTGAAAAACTGTTTTTT	CASSPGQGPIEKLFF
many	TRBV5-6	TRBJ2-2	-	TGTGCCAGCAGCTTGGAGGGACCTTACACCGGGGAGCTGTTTTTT	CASSLEGPYTGELFF
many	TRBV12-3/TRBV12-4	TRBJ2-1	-	TGTGCCAGCAGTTTGGGCGCGGTGGGCGGGAATGAGCAGTTCTTC	CASSLGAVGGNEQFF
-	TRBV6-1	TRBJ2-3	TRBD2	TGTGCCAGCAAACGGACTAGCGGGAGCCGGACAGATACGCAGTATTTT	CASKRTSGSRTDTQYF
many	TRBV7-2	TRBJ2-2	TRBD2	TGTGCCAGCAGCTTAAGGCGGGGGGGGGACACCGGGGAGCTGTTTTTT	CASSLRRGGDTGELFF
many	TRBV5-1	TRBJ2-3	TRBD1	TGCGCCAGCAGTTACAGGGGGTTCTTGACAGATACGCAGTATTTT	CASSYRGFLTDTQYF
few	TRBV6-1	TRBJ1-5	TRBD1	TGTGCCAGCACCCGACAGGGGATTATTCAGCCCCAGCATTTT	CASTRQGIIQPQHF
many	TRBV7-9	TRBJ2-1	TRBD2	TGTGCCAGCAGCTTAGCGGTAGGCGGGAGCGCCTACAATGAGCAGTTCTTC	CASSLAVGGSAYNEQFF
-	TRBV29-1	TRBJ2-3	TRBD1	TGCAGCGTTCTTATAAGGACAGGGAGGAAGGCAGATACGCAGTATTTT	CSVLIRTGRKADTQYF
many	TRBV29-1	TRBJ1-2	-	TGCAGCGCCGGGGGGGGTTCTAAACCGGTTGGCTACACCTTC	CSAGGGSKPVGYTF
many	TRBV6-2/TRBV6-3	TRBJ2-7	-	TGTGCCAGCAGAGAATCGGGACATCCCTACGAGCAGTACTTC	CASRESGHPYEQYF